This T cell receptor (beta chain) comes out of a study of naive and memory T cell subsets (dated by TCRdb to about 2017). For context, the study as a whole: An open-source, UMI-based TCR alpha and beta sequencing pipeline was applied to sorted naive and memory peripheral blood T cell subsets. RNA was DNase-treated and reverse transcribed with TCR constant-region primers, mostly using SuperScript III. IgG serology results and the functional CMV T cell responses were in complete agreement.

Concerning this clonotype itself: Its cognate antigen has yet to be identified. No qualities accompany the bases; no much larger clone lies one base away.

Summary of the overall study and its limitations: A few larger clonotypes were found in naive repertoires, especially CD8, and these larger clonotypes were possibly memory cells re-expressing CD45RA. RNA-based TCR counts may be affected by expression changes linked to T cell activation and differentiation. Each clonotype was defined as a single alpha or beta chain sequence rather than as a paired alpha/beta receptor. Once error correction was done, more than 90% of naive TCR sequences showed up just once, which made the naive abundance distributions much steeper than those of the memory subsets. In both CD4 and CD8 cells, a rise in Gini index and a fall in Shannon and inverse Simpson diversity were observed from naive through CM, EM and EMRA. The repertoire findings for the naive and memory subsets could not be validated against a ground truth, as none was available. A power law was followed by TCR abundance, with an exponent that differed between naive and memory subsets but was consistent across the three individuals.

At the junction V is shortened by 7 bases and J by 0 bases, with 13 bases in between. The CDR3 goes from the cysteine to the phenylalanine over 14 residues. Just CDR3 DNA is preserved here, 42 bases in frame from base 1. CDR1 and CDR2 were assigned from the germline V gene as KGHSH and LQKENI. Library method: UMI-ligation and nested PCR. The beta constant-region primer was an equimolar mix of two oligonucleotides covering both TRBC1 and TRBC2. The ligated cDNA went through four rounds of PCR with nested alpha and beta constant-region primers together with the SP2 primer. A single-stranded oligonucleotide bearing the SP2 primer plus a 12-nucleotide UMI was ligated onto the 3' end of the cDNA by T4 RNA ligase 1. Incubation of the ligation reaction was carried out at 16 degrees C for roughly 19-24 hours. PCR2 was typically performed as a SYBR Green qPCR and was stopped at a predetermined threshold so that over-amplification was prevented. All purifications after the first were performed with Agencourt AMPure XP magnetic beads. Libraries were quantified by Qubit and checked on a TapeStation, where a main peak was expected near 650 bp. Sequencing of the pooled libraries was done on an Illumina MiSeq using v2 2x251 paired-end kits, which typically yielded 1-2 million reads per sample. Each sample was pooled at 3 to 5 nM, and roughly 5-7% PhiX was included to help cluster recognition. As for the authors' bioinformatics: Decombinator assigned V and J genes to Demultiplexor-processed FASTQ reads by tag matching, allowing a single base-pair mismatch. UMIs were used by Collapsinator to correct both sequencing errors and frequency errors arising from PCR heterogeneity. CDR3Translator translated TCRs and extracted CDR3s from the conserved cysteine to the FGXG phenylalanine, flagging non-productive sequences. Gini, Shannon entropy and inverse Simpson indices were computed after subsampling the repertoires to the same number of UMI-defined TCRs. Clonotype abundance distributions were fitted to a power law by maximum likelihood within the linear range. For one naive CD8 sample, the pipeline and MIGEC produced similar UMI counts, unique TCR numbers and clonal distributions. In one analysis, naive TCRs also found in any memory subset of the same donor were removed from the naive repertoire. A set of approximately 7,300 CMV-associated CDR3 sequences, compiled from VDJdb and a published dataset, was used to search the repertoires. Using fastp at Q25 and MiXCR, TCRdb reprocessed the public reads and kept productive beta chains. Each record represents a unique CDR3 protein, reported with the most common genes and DNA among its rows. The V and J calls, along with clone size, are taken from TCRdb and not from the paper's own processing. This sample has 150,000 or so distinct CDR3 sequences in its table, and roughly 22% of those were observed once. Less than 0.13% of the sample goes to the ten largest clones.

From the second PCR step onward, the TCR alpha chain libraries and the TCR beta chain libraries were amplified separately. Donor CMV status was determined by IFNgamma production from CD4+ T cells after overnight stimulation of fresh PBMCs with CMV viral lysate. CD4 T cells were positively selected with Miltenyi beads, followed by positive selection of CD8 T cells from the CD4-negative fraction. After staining for CD3, CD4, CD8, CD45RA, CD27 and a live/dead dye, cells were sorted on a BD Aria II into four subsets based on CD45RA and CD27. Blood came from a few healthy volunteers, each fractionated into CD4 and CD8 T cells and then into four differentiation subsets. About 110 ml of peripheral blood was collected from each donor, and PBMC were isolated by Ficoll-Paque PLUS density-gradient centrifugation. Sorted cells were lysed in RLT buffer, and RNA was extracted with a Qiagen RNeasy kit and stored at -80°C.

The V gene is TRBV18 and the J gene is TRBJ2-7; the D gene is unclear. The sequenced sample consisted of naive CD4+ T cells from blood. In light of the paper, this sample's cell subset or site label describes: naive T cells, CD45RA high CD27+. The sequence was collected from a human donor in good health. The DNA is as follows: TGTGCCAGCTTCATGCGACAAGCCTCCTACGAGCAGTACTTC. Its product reads: CASFMRQASYEQYF.